This paragraph reports one T cell receptor (beta chain). The assay was immunoSEQ multiplex PCR, and TCRdb's table has in-frame clones only and misses some. The sample includes just under 150,000 clones, roughly 86% seen only once; the top ten take 4.5% to 5.5%. This CDR3 has 16 amino acids. CDR1 LNHDA and CDR2 SQIVND come from the germline V gene (reference sequence). V trimming: 6 bases; J trimming: 0 bases; junction bases outside the gene matches: 7. This specimen comes from a study of cytomegalovirus exposure and HLA in healthy donors. This receptor was obtained from a man between 18 and 35 years old in good health and CMV-seropositive. The sequencing sample was made of PBMCs. This rearrangement joins TRBV19 to TRBJ2-1; 8 bases map to TRBD2. The chain's CDR3 is CASRGLAAVSYNEQFF. The CDR3 nucleotides read TGTGCCAGTAGAGGACTAGCCGCAGTCTCCTACAATGAGCAGTTCTTC.